The T cell receptor (beta chain) described here comes from a study of cytomegalovirus exposure and HLA in healthy donors. Overall study results and limits: Sequencing had likely introduced a cluster of highly shared sequence variants as an artifact.

The study ran its PCR with 60 Vbeta and 13 Jbeta primers. TCRdb's table, derived via immunoSEQ multiplex PCR, lists solely in-frame clones and lacks some. The top ten hold less than 4.5% of the sample, which has roughly 120,000 clones, 70% to 75% seen once. This clone showed up just once. Its antigen is currently unknown. The sample taken for sequencing was PBMCs. This clonotype was obtained from a woman aged 40 to 55 in good health and CMV-seronegative.

For the CDR3, the DNA is TGTGCCAGCAGCCGACAGGCAGGCCTGTACGAGCAGTACTTC. It is translated as CASSRQAGLYEQYF. The rearrangement joins TRBV6-5 to TRBJ2-7, with D maybe TRBD1 (6 bases). The germline V gene encodes CDR1 MNHEY and CDR2 SVGAGI. This CDR3 comprises 14 residues. V dropped 6 bases and J dropped 4 bases, with 16 bases sitting between them.